In this sample, the clone carrying this T cell receptor beta chain turned up a few times. Antigen: not known. Indicated treatment: roughly 19 received Ad26.COV2.S at low or high dose, single or two shots; a few received placebo; per-sample allocation not given. Specimen acquisition occurred on day 63 following the initial vaccine or placebo injection. The shot given was an Ad26 vector that makes Wuhan-strain SARS-CoV-2 spike. This CDR3 region has 11 residues. Trimming stripped 5 bases from V and 7 bases from J, with 9 bases between. Germline V CDR1 and CDR2: LNHDA, SQIVND (reference sequence). The data are from a study of Ad26.COV2.S vaccination and SARS-CoV-2 variants. Across the study: Ad26.COV2.S arm of COV1001 included the donor. Ad26.COV2.S given intramuscularly, once or twice 56 days apart. The study's findings and limits: Assessments of TCR breadth and depth may have underestimated the total T cell responses.

Sequencing was performed with immunoSEQ multiplex PCR; in TCRdb, only in-frame clones are kept and a portion is missing. Of roughly 700,000 clones listed, around 90% were seen once; the top ten hold about 1.5%. This material consisted of peripheral blood, taken in a trial of Ad26.COV2.S vaccine versus placebo. The clonotype was recovered from a person between 18 and 60 years old who received the Ad26.COV2.S COVID-19 vaccine or a placebo. This sequence joins TRBV19 and TRBJ2-7; D might be TRBD1 (6 bases). The CDR3 is CASSLGGEQYF. The CDR3 region has the DNA TGTGCCAGTAGTCTAGGGGGTGAGCAGTACTTC. The full variable domain, rest sourced from reference TRBV19 and TRBJ2-7, is DGGITQSPKYLFRKEGQNVTLSCEQNLNHDAMYWYRQDPGQGLRLIYYSQIVNDFQKGDIAEGYSVSREKKESFPLTVTSAQKNPTAFYLCASSLGGEQYFGPGTRLTVT.